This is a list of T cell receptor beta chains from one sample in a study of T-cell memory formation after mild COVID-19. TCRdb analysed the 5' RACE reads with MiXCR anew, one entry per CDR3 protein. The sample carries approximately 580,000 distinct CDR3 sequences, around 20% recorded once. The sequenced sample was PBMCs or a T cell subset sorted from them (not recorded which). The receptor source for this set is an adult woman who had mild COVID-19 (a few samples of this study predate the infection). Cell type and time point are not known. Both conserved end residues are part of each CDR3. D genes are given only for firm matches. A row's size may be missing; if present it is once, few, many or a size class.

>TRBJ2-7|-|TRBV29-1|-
TGCAGCGTGAGGACGGTTCCCTACGAGCAGTACTTC
CSVRTVPYEQYF
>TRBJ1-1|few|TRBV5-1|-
TGCGCCAGCAGCTTTAAGGCAGTCGAGAACACTGAAGCTTTCTTT
CASSFKAVENTEAFF
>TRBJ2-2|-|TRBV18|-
TGTGCCAGCTCACCACTGTCTAGCGTGATGACCGGGGAGCTGTTTTTT
CASSPLSSVMTGELFF
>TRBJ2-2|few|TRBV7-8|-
TGTGCCAGCAGCCGTCGGGGGGAGCTGTTTTTT
CASSRRGELFF
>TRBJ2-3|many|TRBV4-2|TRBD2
TGCGCCAGCAGCCAAGAACTAGCGGGAGGCACAGATACGCAGTATTTT
CASSQELAGGTDTQYF
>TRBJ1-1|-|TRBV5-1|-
TGCGCCAGCAGCTTGTTGAATCTCGGGATGAACACTGAAGCTTTCTTT
CASSLLNLGMNTEAFF
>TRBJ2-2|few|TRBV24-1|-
TGTGCCACCAGTCAGGGCGGCAGAGGGGAGCTGTTTTTT
CATSQGGRGELFF
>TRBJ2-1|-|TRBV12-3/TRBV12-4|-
TGTGCCAGCAGTCAGAATTCTCACAATGAGCAGTTCTTC
CASSQNSHNEQFF
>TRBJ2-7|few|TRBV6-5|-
TGTGCCAGCCAAAACGCCAGGGGATACGAGCAGTACTTC
CASQNARGYEQYF
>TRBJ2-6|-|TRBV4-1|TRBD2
TGCGCCAGCAGCCAAGAAGCGGGAGCCTCTGGGGCCAACGTCCTGACTTTC
CASSQEAGASGANVLTF
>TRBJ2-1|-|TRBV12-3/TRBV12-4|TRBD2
TGTGCCAGCAGCCTGTCCGCGGGAGGGCCCTATGAGCAGTTCTTC
CASSLSAGGPYEQFF
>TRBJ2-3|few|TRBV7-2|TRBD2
TGTGCCAGCAGCTCCGGACTAGCGCAAGGGGTTACGCAGTATTTT
CASSSGLAQGVTQYF
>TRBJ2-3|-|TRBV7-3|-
TGTGCCAGCAGCAAATATCGGTCAGCAGATACGCAGTATTTT
CASSKYRSADTQYF
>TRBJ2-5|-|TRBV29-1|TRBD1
TGCAGCGTGACAGGGGTAAAAGAGACCCAGTACTTC
CSVTGVKETQYF
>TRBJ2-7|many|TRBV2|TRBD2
TGTGCCAGCACCGGGCCGGGACTAGCGGGTTATAAGGAGCAGTACTTC
CASTGPGLAGYKEQYF
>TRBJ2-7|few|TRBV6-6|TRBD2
TGTGCCAGCAGTCTAAGCGGGGGGGACTCCTACGAGCAGTACTTC
CASSLSGGDSYEQYF
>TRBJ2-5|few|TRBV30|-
TGTGCCTGGAGGGACCCGCCCGGGGAGACCCAGTACTTC
CAWRDPPGETQYF
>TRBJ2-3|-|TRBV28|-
TGTGCCGGAAGGGCGGGGACTAGCACAGATACGCAGTATTTT
CAGRAGTSTDTQYF
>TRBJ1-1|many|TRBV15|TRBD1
TGTGCCACCAGTCCGGGACAGGGAATTGCATCTTTCTTT
CATSPGQGIASFF
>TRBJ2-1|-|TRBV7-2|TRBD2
TGTGCCAGCAGCCTAAATCCCCCAAGACTAGCGGGGAGGTACAATGAGCAGTTCTTC
CASSLNPPRLAGRYNEQFF
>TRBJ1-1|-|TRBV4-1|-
TGCGCCAGCAGCCAAGATTCGAACACTGAAGCTTTCTTT
CASSQDSNTEAFF
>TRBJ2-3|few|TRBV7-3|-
TGTGCCAGCAGCTTAGGGGTCGGAGATACGCAGTATTTT
CASSLGVGDTQYF
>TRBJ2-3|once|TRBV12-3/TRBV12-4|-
TGTGCCAGCAGTCGCGTCGGACAGCTTAGCACAGATACGCAGTATTTT
CASSRVGQLSTDTQYF
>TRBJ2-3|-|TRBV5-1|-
TGCGCCAGCAGCTCTAGTTTCCGGGTAGATACGCAGTATTTT
CASSSSFRVDTQYF
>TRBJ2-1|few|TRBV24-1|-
TGTGCCACCAGTGTAGGCTTCATGGGGTCAAATGAGCAGTTCTTC
CATSVGFMGSNEQFF
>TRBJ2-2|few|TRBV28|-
TGTGCCAGCAGCTCCATAGGGTGGAACACCGGGGAGCTGTTTTTT
CASSSIGWNTGELFF
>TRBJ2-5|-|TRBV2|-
TGTGCCAGCAAGTATGAAGAGACCCAGTACTTC
CASKYEETQYF
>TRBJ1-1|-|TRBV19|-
TGTGCCAGTAGTAATTGGAGGGCGAAAACTGAAGCTTTCTTT
CASSNWRAKTEAFF
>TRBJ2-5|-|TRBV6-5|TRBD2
TGTGCCAGCAGACTTAGCGGGAAACAAGAGACCCAGTACTTC
CASRLSGKQETQYF
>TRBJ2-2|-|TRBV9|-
TGTGCCAGCAGCACCCGGACCCATGAAAACACCGGGGAGCTGTTTTTT
CASSTRTHENTGELFF
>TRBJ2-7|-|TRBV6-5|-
TGTGCCAGCAGTTACTCGACGCCCGGGGCGAGGAAGCAGTACTTC
CASSYSTPGARKQYF
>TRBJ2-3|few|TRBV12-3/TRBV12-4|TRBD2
TGTGCCAGCAGCTTACTAGCGGGGTGGATAGATACGCAGTATTTT
CASSLLAGWIDTQYF
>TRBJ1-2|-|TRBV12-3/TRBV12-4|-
TGTGCCAGCAGTCCCCGTCGCGTGGTTGGGTATGGCTACACCTTC
CASSPRRVVGYGYTF
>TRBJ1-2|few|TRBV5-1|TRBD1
TGCGCCAGCAGCTGGGGGACAGGGGTTTCCAACTATGGCTACACCTTC
CASSWGTGVSNYGYTF
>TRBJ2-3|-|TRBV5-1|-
TGCGCCAGCAGCTCCCAGCTAGGTTTGATAACAGATACGCAGTATTTT
CASSSQLGLITDTQYF
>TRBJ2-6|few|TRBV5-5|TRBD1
TGTGCCAGCAGTTTACAGGGGAATGGGAGCTCTGGGGCCAACGTCCTGACTTTC
CASSLQGNGSSGANVLTF
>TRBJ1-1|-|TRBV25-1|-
TGTGCCAGCAGGGCAGAAGAAGCTTTCTTT
CASRAEEAFF
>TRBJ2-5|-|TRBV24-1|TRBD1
TGTGCCACCAGTGATTCTGGACAGGGGGCAGGGGAGACCCAGTACTTC
CATSDSGQGAGETQYF
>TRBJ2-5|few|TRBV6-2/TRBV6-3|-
TGTGCCAGCAGACCCCAGGGATTCGGAGAGACCCAGTACTTC
CASRPQGFGETQYF
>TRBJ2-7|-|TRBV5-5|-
TGTGCCAGCAGCCGGGACCTGCCCTACGAGCAGTACTTC
CASSRDLPYEQYF
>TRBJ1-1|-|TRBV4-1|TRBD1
TGCGCCAGCAGCCAAGAGCGACAGGGCGGCACTGAAGCTTTCTTT
CASSQERQGGTEAFF
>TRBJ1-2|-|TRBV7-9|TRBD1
TGTGCCAGCAGGCCTGATACGGGACAGGGAAACTATGGCTACACCTTC
CASRPDTGQGNYGYTF
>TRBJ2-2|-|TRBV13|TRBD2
TGTGCCAGCAGACTAGCGGGGGCCGAGGGGGAGCTGTTTTTT
CASRLAGAEGELFF
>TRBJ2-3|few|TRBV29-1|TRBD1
TGCAGCGTTGAGGGGACAGTACGGACAGATACGCAGTATTTT
CSVEGTVRTDTQYF
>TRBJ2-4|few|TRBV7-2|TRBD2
TGTGCCAGCAGCTTAGGACTAGCGGGAGGGGGGAACATTCAGTACTTC
CASSLGLAGGGNIQYF